This T cell receptor (beta chain) emerged from a study of T cell clonality in common variable immunodeficiency. Findings and limits, study-wide: Common variable immunodeficiency TCR beta sequences reportedly had fewer deletions and N-nucleotide insertions. The cause of increased CVID clonality remains unclear without subpopulation sequencing. Shared TCRbeta clones were fewer between CVID subjects than controls. Links between repertoire features and CVID complications were heterogeneity-limited.

This clone occurred many times. Its antigen remains unknown. The read ends 3 residues shy of where the CDR3 ends; the end is completed using the germline J gene. Generated by immunoSEQ multiplex PCR, the TCRdb table keeps only in-frame clones and is missing some. The record shows around 40,000 clones for this sample, with no singletons present. The CDR3 consists of 15 residues. From germline, CDR1 is LNHDA and CDR2 SQIVND (reference sequence). The V gene end was trimmed by 6 bases and the J gene end by 6 bases; junction bases not matched to a gene: 7. The receptor's source is a human donor with common variable immunodeficiency. This chain joins TRBV19 and TRBJ2-2; TRBD1 aligns across 10 bases. Sample: peripheral blood mononuclear cells. This CDR3 is CASRVTGTGAGELFF. CDR3 DNA, as far as it was read: TGTGCCAGTAGGGTTACTGGGACAGGGGCCGGGGAG.